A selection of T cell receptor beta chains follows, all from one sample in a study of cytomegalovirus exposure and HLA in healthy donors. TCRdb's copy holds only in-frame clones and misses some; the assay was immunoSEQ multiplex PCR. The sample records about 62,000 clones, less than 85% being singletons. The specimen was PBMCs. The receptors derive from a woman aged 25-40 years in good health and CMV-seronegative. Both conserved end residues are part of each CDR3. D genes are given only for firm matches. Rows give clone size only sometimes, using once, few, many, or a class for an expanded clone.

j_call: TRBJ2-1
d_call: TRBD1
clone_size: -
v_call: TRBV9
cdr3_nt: TGTGCCAGCAGCGCGGGAAAAGACAGGGCCCCATACAATGAGCAGTTCTTC
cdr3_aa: CASSAGKDRAPYNEQFF

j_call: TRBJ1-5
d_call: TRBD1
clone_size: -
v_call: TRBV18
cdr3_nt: TGTGCCAGCTCCCAGGGGGCCAATCAGCCCCAGCATTTT
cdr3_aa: CASSQGANQPQHF

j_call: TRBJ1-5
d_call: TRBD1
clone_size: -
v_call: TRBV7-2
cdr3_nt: TGTGCCAGCAGCCGGGACAGGGGGGATCAGCCCCAGCATTTT
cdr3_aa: CASSRDRGDQPQHF

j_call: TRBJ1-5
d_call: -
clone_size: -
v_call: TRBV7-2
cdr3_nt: TGTGCCAGCAGCCCTAGGGGGGGGGCGGGCAATCAGCCCCAGCATTTT
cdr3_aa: CASSPRGGAGNQPQHF

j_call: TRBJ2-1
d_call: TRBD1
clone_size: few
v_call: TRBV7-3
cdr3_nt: TGTGCCAGCAGCTTAGGACAGGGGGCGGGTTATGAGCAGTTCTTC
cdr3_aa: CASSLGQGAGYEQFF

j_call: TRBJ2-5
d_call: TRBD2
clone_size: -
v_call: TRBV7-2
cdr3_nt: TGTGCCAGCAGCTTAGGGGGAGCGGGGGAGACCCAGTACTTC
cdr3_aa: CASSLGGAGETQYF

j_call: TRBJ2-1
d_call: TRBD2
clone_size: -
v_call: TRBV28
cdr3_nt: TGTGCCAGCAGTTTAGGGACTAGCAGATACAATGAGCAGTTCTTC
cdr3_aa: CASSLGTSRYNEQFF

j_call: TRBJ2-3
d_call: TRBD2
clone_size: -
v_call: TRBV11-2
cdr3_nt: TGTGCCAGCAGCTTAGATATTGGACTAGCGGGTGGCACAGATACGCAGTATTTT
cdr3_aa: CASSLDIGLAGGTDTQYF

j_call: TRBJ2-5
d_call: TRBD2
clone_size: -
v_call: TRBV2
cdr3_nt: TGTGCCAGCAGTGTGGCGGGGGTAGAGACCCAGTACTTC
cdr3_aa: CASSVAGVETQYF

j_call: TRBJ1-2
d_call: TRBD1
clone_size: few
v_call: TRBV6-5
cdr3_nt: TGTGCCAGCAGTTACGGGGGGACAGGCGGTGGCTACACCTTC
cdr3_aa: CASSYGGTGGGYTF

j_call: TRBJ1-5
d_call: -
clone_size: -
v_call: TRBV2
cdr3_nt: TGTGCCAGCGATGGGACACTTTATAGCAATCAGCCCCAGCATTTT
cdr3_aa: CASDGTLYSNQPQHF

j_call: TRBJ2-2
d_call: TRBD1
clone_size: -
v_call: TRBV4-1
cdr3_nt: TGCGCCAGCAGCCCCGGACAGGGCGATACCGGGGAGCTGTTTTTT
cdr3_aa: CASSPGQGDTGELFF

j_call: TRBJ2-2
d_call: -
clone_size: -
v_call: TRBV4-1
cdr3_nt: TGCGCCAGCAGCCCTTGGAAACTAGGAGCGGTGGGGGAGCTGTTTTTT
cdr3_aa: CASSPWKLGAVGELFF

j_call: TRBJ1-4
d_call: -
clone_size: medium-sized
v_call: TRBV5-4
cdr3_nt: TGTGCCAGCAGCTCCAACAGGGCCCTTAATGAAAAACTGTTTTTT
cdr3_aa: CASSSNRALNEKLFF

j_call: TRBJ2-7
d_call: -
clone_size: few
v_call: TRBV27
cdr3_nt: TGTGCCAGCAGTCCCCTACCACGGTCCTACGAGCAGTACTTC
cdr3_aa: CASSPLPRSYEQYF

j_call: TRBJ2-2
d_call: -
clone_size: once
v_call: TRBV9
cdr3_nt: TGTGCCAGCAGCCCCGAACAGTCGAACACCGGGGAGCTGTTTTTT
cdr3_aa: CASSPEQSNTGELFF

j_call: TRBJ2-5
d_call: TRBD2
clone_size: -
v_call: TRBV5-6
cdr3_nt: TGTGCCAGCAGCCATTTTAGCGGGAGTGCCCAAGAGACCCAGTACTTC
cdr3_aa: CASSHFSGSAQETQYF

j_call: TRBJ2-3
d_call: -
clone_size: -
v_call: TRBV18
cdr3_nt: TGTGCCAGCTCACTTATAGCGGCTAGCACAGATACGCAGTATTTT
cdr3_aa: CASSLIAASTDTQYF

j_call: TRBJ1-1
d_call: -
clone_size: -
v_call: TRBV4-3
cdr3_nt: TGCGCCAGCAGCCAAGATCGGGGGGGAGGCACTGAAGCTTCCTTT
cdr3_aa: CASSQDRGGGTEASF

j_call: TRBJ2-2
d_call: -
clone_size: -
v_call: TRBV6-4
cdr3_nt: TGTGCCAGCAGTGACAGGCTAGTAAGGGGCACCGGGGAGCTGTTTTTT
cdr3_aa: CASSDRLVRGTGELFF

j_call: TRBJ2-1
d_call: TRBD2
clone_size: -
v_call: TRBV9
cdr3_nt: TGTGCCAGTAGCCGCCGGGGGGGCGGGGGCTCCTACAATGAGCAGTTCTTC
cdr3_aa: CASSRRGGGGSYNEQFF

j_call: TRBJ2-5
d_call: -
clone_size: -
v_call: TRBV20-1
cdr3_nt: TGCAGTGCTAGAAACCGCGGGACCCAGTACTTC
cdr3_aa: CSARNRGTQYF

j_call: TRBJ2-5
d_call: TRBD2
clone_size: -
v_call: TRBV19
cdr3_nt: TGTGCCAGTAGTATAGATCGGGGGGATGGAGAGACCCAGTACTTC
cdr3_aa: CASSIDRGDGETQYF

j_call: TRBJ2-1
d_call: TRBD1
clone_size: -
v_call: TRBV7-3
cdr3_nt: TGTGCCAGCAGCTCCGGTTCTCAGGGACAGTACTACAATGAGCAGTTCTTC
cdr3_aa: CASSSGSQGQYYNEQFF

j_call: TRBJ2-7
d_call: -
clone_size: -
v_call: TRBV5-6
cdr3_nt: TGTGCCAGCAGCCCCGTAGCCGCCTACGAGCAGTACTTC
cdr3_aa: CASSPVAAYEQYF

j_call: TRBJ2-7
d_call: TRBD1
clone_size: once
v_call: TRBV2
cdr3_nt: TGTGCCACCACTGGTACAGGGGGAGAGCTCCACGAGCAGTACTTC
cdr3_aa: CATTGTGGELHEQYF

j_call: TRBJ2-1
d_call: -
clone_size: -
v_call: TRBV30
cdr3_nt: TGTGCCTCAATTTCGGTCAATGAGCAGTTCTTC
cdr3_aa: CASISVNEQFF

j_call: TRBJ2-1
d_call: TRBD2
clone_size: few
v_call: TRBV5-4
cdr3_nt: TGTGCCAGCAGCTCGTCTAGCGGGAGGCGGGATGAGCAGTTCTTC
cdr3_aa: CASSSSSGRRDEQFF

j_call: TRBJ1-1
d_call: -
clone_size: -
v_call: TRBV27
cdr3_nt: TGTGCCAGCAGTTCCCGTTATCAGGGCCGAGTGGATGAAGCTTTCTTT
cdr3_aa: CASSSRYQGRVDEAFF

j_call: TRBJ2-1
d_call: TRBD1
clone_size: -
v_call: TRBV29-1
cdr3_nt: TGCAGCGTTGCGGGAGGGACAGGGGGCAGCGATGAGCAGTTCTTC
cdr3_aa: CSVAGGTGGSDEQFF

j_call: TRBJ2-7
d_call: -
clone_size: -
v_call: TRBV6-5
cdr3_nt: TGTGCCAGCAGTTACTATGAGAGCTCCTACGAGCAGTACTTC
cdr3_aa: CASSYYESSYEQYF

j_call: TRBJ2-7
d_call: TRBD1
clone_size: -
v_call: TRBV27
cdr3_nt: TGTGCCAGCAGGAAGCCGGCACAGGGGTACGAGCAGTACTTC
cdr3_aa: CASRKPAQGYEQYF

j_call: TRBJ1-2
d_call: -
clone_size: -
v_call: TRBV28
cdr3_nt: TGTGCCAGCTGGACACAGGAGTTCTATGGCTACACCTTC
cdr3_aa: CASWTQEFYGYTF

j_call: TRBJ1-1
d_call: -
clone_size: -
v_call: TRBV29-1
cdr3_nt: TGCAGCGTCCGAGGTGGTTCTGAAGCTTTCTTT
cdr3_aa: CSVRGGSEAFF